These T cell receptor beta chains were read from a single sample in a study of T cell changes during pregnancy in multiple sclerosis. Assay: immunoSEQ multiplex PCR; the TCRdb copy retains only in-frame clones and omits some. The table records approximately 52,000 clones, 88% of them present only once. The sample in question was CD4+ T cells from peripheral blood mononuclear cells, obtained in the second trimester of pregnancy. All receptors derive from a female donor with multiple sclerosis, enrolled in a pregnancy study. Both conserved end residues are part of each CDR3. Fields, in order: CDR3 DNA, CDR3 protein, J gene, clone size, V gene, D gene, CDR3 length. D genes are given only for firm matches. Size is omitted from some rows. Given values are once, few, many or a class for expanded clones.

TGTGCCAGCAGGGGACAGGGGGAGGTGTATACGCAGTATTTT	CASRGQGEVYTQYF	TRBJ2-3	NA	TRBV7-2	TRBD1	14
TGTGCCAGCAGTTTATCGACAGGACAGCCGGGCGAGCAGTACTTC	CASSLSTGQPGEQYF	TRBJ2-7	NA	TRBV27	NA	15
TGTGCCAGCAGCAAGACAGCCTCTCTGTTCTACGAGCAGTACTTC	CASSKTASLFYEQYF	TRBJ2-7	once	TRBV27	NA	15
TGTGCCAGCAGGACCGGGACTTCCCCCAATGAGCAGTTCTTC	CASRTGTSPNEQFF	TRBJ2-1	NA	TRBV2	NA	14
TGTGCCAGCAGCTTAAATAGCTTCCAAGAGACCCAGTACTTC	CASSLNSFQETQYF	TRBJ2-5	NA	TRBV7-2	NA	14
TGTGCCAGCAGCCCTGGGACAGGGGTAATGAACACTGAAGCTTTCTTT	CASSPGTGVMNTEAFF	TRBJ1-1	NA	TRBV5-6	TRBD1	16
TGTGCCAGCAGTGAAATGGAAGGGGTAGGGGTTGGCTACACCTTC	CASSEMEGVGVGYTF	TRBJ1-2	NA	TRBV25-1	NA	15
TGTGCCAGCAGTCGGCGGGACAGAACGTTGGCGGCCTTC	CASSRRDRTLAAF	TRBJ1-2	few	TRBV2	TRBD1	13
TGTGCCAGCAGTGCAGGGGAAGCAACTGGAAACACCATATATTTT	CASSAGEATGNTIYF	TRBJ1-3	NA	TRBV6-1	NA	15
TGTGCCAGCTCCGCGGGACAGGGAGGTCAAAAACTGTTTTTT	CASSAGQGGQKLFF	TRBJ1-4	NA	TRBV18	TRBD1	14
TGTGCCAGCAGCTTAGTAGGGGGCGGTGAGCAGTTCTTC	CASSLVGGGEQFF	TRBJ2-1	NA	TRBV7-7	TRBD1	13
TGTGCCACCAGATCCGGGACTAGCGCAACCTACGAGCAGTACTTC	CATRSGTSATYEQYF	TRBJ2-7	NA	TRBV10-3	TRBD2	15
TGTGCCAGCAGTGAAGGGACAGCCTGGTTTAGCTCCTACGAGCAGTACTTC	CASSEGTAWFSSYEQYF	TRBJ2-7	NA	TRBV6-1	NA	17
TGTGCCAGTAGTAAACAGGGTCCTACCTACGAGCAGTACTTC	CASSKQGPTYEQYF	TRBJ2-7	NA	TRBV19	NA	14
TGTGCCAGCAGCTTAACAGGGGGCGACACTGAAGCTTTCTTT	CASSLTGGDTEAFF	TRBJ1-1	NA	TRBV7-3	TRBD1	14